The T cell receptor (gamma chain) described here comes from a study of Vδ1+ human thymocytes. The study, taken as a whole, reports: Despite high sort purity, about a fifth of thymic T cell receptor delta sequences were Vdelta2. In the thymus, TRG and TRD repertoires looked highly polyclonal with Gaussian CDR3 lengths. TRD repertoires were essentially private, unlike widely shared TRG clonotypes.

V lost 0 bases and J lost 10; bases outside the gene matches: 6. The CDR3 extends over 12 amino acids. Germline V gene lookup returns CDR1 VENAVY and CDR2 YDSYNSRV. Details on this clone: No antigen is known for it.

RNA was extracted from the cells and then reverse transcribed. CDR3 amplicons came from multiplex PCR with pooled V-gene forward and constant-region reverse primers. With CATT, TCRdb re-called clones from the multiplex PCR reads. This sample has 25,000 to 35,000 gamma-chain clones; around 20% occur once, and the top ten carry less than 2%. Thymocytes were sorted as CD3+ TCRVdelta1+ TCRVdelta2- after alphabeta T cell depletion. Vdelta1+ thymocyte sorts reached between 98% and 99.6% purity. This chain uses TRGV8 with TRGJ1 or TRGJ2. Sequenced material: Vdelta1+ gamma-delta thymocytes from the thymus. Regarding subset: FACS-sorted CD3+ TCRalphabeta- TCRVdelta1+ TCRVdelta2- thymocytes. This TCR was recovered from a boy younger than two who had congenital heart surgery. The CDR3 bases are TGTGCCACCTGGGATAGGCCTCGGAAGAAACTCTTT. Translated, it gives CATWDRPRKKLF.